The 2 T cell receptor beta chains presented below share a single source sample, sequenced in a study of spatial heterogeneity in lung cancer. The time point denotes: blood at routine non-recurrence follow-up after resection. In each case, whole RNA from tumor, nontumor lung or frozen PBMC was sequenced unsorted. Via MiXCR, TCRdb re-called the 5' RACE reads, giving one row per CDR3 protein. The sample includes under 30,000 distinct CDR3 sequences, 6% of them seen just once. This specimen was PBMCs, taken at follow-up. The receptor source for this set is a male donor with early-stage non-small cell lung cancer.

This clonotype was detected ten times or more. The genes are TRBV20-1 and TRBJ2-3; unclear D gene. The CDR3 is 14 amino acids. Germline CDR1 and CDR2: DFQATT and SNEGSKA (reference sequence). The V end was cut by 6 bases, the J end by 4 bases, with 17 bases between. This CDR3 is CSAPQASGADTQYF. CDR3 bases: TGCAGTGCCCCTCAGGCTTCTGGGGCAGATACGCAGTATTTT.

This clonotype was counted between two and nine times. This chain uses TRBV28 with TRBJ1-2, with a possible D match to TRBD1 (6 bases). The V end was cut by 4 bases, the J end by 7 bases, with 13 bases between. The CDR3 length is 13 residues. Germline values: CDR1 MDHEN, CDR2 SYDVKM. Here the CDR3 DNA reads TGTGCCAGCAGTTCCTATCGAGGGGGTGGCTACACCTTC. This codes for CASSSYRGGGYTF.